This T cell receptor (beta chain) appears in the sequencing data of a study of shared clonotypes between healthy human individuals. Notes on this clone: Its antigen is as yet unknown.

Only in-frame clones appear in the TCRdb table, and some are missing; sequencing was by immunoSEQ multiplex PCR. There are approximately 2,000,000 clones in the sample; 80% to 95% occur only once, and more than 1.5% lies in the top ten. Germline V gives CDR1 MDHEN, CDR2 SYDVKM. The V gene lost 5 bases and the J gene lost 4 bases, with 19 bases spanning the gap. CDR3 size: 16 residues. Study-wide points: A few donors held about 5% of naive CD4 clonotypes in common. Sample collection involved blood only; tissue repertoires are likely different.

In the naive CD8 group, cells lacked CD45RO and were positively selected for CCR7, so terminally differentiated effector memory CD45RA+ cells were left out. Sequencing was carried out using naive CD8+ T cells from PBMCs. The sequence derives from a man younger than 30 in good health. Some clones in this sample may be carry-over from other donors' samples. The genes are TRBV28 and TRBJ2-3, with D uncertain. The CDR3 DNA sequence: TGTGCCAGCAGTCCCGGATTGGCCAGCTTTTCAGATACGCAGTATTTT. Translating it yields CASSPGLASFSDTQYF.